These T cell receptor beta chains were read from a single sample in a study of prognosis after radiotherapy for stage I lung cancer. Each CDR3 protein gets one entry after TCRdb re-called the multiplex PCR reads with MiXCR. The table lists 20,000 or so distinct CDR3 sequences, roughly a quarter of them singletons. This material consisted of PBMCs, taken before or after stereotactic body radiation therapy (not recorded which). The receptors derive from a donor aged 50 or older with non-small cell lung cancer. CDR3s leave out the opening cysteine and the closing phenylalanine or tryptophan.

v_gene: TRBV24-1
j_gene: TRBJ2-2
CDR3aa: ATSDFGSTGELF

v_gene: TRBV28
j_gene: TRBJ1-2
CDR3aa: ASTQRQGQGYT

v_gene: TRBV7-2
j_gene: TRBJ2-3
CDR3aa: ASSFCQTVAGATDTQY

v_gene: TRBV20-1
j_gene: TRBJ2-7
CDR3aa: SASGGDHYEQY

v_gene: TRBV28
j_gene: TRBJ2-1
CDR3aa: AISLWQKNVNDQF

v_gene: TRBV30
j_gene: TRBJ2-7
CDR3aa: AWRAGTGFSEQY

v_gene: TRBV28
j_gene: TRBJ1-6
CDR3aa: ASSLVGVSPLH

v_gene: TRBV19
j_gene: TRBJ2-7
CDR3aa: ASSTSVTASYEQC

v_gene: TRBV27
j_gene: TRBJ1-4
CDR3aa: APPTGTNGKLF

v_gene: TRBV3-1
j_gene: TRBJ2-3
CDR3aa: ASSQDPVDRGDTQY

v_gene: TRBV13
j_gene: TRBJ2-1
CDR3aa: ASSKVTSAHYNEQF

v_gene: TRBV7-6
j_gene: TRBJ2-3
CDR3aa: ASSLWGTDTQY

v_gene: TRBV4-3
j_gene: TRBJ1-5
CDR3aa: ASSQDGVSNQPQH

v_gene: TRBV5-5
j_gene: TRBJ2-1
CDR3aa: AGSFIGTSEHNEQF

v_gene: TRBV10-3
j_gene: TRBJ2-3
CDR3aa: AIRRSQGGEDTQY

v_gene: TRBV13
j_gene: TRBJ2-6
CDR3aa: AITLIESSGANALT

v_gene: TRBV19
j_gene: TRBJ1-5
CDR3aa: ASNDWGPQH

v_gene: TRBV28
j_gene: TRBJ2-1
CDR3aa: ASSPTTDYNEQF

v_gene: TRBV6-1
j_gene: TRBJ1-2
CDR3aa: AGTEDLNYGYT

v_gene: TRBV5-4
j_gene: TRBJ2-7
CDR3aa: ASSPEIQGTYEQY

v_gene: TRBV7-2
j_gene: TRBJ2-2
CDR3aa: ASSLSSGVTGELF

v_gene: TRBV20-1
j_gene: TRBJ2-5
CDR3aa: SARVPGETETQS

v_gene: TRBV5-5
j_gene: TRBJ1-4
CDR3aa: ASSSPGREKLF

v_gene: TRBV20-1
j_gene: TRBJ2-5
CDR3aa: SAREVVDQATQY

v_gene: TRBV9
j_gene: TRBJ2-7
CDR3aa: ASSKGLMNEQY